One sample yielded the 6 T cell receptor beta chains listed below, sequenced in a study of blood T cell repertoires in COVID-19. Here immunoSEQ multiplex PCR was the method, and the copy in TCRdb shows in-frame clones only, minus some. The sample records some 490,000 clones, approximately 91% being singletons. Source material: PBMCs or T cells enriched from blood (not recorded which). Receptors originate from a woman in her sixties who had recovered from COVID-19.

This clone appeared once. This sequence joins TRBV5-4 and TRBJ2-3; 9 bases line up with TRBD1. There are 15 residues in the CDR3. Germline CDR1 and CDR2: SGHNT and YYREEE (reference sequence). J was trimmed by 3 bases and V by 4 bases; bases with no gene match: 6. The CDR3 sequence is CASSPPGQGTDTQYF. The DNA for the CDR3 is TGTGCCAGCAGCCCCCCGGGACAGGGTACAGATACGCAGTATTTT.

This clone is a singleton in its sample. This chain joins TRBV4-1 and TRBJ1-1; a possible D gene is TRBD1 (5 bases). The CDR3 contains 15 residues. The germline V gene encodes CDR1 MGHRA and CDR2 YSYEKL. V was clipped by 1 base and J by 3 bases, with 12 bases between them. This CDR3 reads CASSQVRWGDTEAFF. CDR3 coding DNA: TGCGCCAGCAGCCAAGTTAGGTGGGGGGACACTGAAGCTTTCTTT.

The V and J genes are TRBV6-5 and TRBJ2-7; maybe TRBD1 (6 bases). CDR3 length: 14 residues. The germline CDR1 and CDR2 sequences are MNHEY and SVGAGI. V dropped 7 bases and J dropped 3 bases, with 16 bases sitting between them. DNA for the CDR3: TGTGCCAGCACCCCACAGGGCCGCCTCTACGAGCAGTACTTC. Amino acids: CASTPQGRLYEQYF.

This clone is a singleton in its sample. Other DNA sequences within the sample encode an identical CDR3. The rearrangement joins TRBV27 to TRBJ1-3; unclear D gene. CDR1 and CDR2 (germline): MNHEY, SMNVEV (reference sequence). The V end was cut by 0 bases, the J end by 2 bases, with 8 bases between. The CDR3 is 15 amino acids. CDR3 loop: CASSLSGSPGNTIYF. DNA of the CDR3: TGTGCCAGCAGTTTATCCGGGTCCCCTGGAAACACCATATATTTT.

In DNA, the CDR3 is TGTGCCACCGGGACAGGCCTCGGCAATGAGCAGTTCTTC. It specifies CATGTGLGNEQFF. The V call is TRBV10-3, the J call TRBJ2-1; 8 bases fit TRBD1. This CDR3 region has 13 residues. V lost 10 bases and J lost 6; bases outside the gene matches: 8. Germline loops: CDR1 ENHRY, CDR2 SYGVKD.

In nucleotides, the CDR3 is TGCAGTGCTAGTGGAGGAGAATCACCCCTCCACTTT. It translates to CSASGGESPLHF. The V gene is TRBV20-1, the J gene TRBJ1-6; D gene uncertain. The CDR3 loop spans 12 amino acids. Germline V lookup: CDR1 DFQATT, CDR2 SNEGSKA (reference sequence). The ends were cut back, 3 bases at V and 10 bases at J, with 10 bases in the middle.